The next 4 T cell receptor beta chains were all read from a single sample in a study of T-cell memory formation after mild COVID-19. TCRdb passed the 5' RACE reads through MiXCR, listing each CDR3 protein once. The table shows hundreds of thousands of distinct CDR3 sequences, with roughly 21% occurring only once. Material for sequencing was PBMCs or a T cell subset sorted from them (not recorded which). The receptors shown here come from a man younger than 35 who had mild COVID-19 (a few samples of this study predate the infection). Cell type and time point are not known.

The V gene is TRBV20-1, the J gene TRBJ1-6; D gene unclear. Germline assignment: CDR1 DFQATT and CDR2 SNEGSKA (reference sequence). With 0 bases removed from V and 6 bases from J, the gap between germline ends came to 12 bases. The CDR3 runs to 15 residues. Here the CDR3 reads CSARDFRTSNSPLHF. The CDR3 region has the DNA TGCAGTGCTAGAGACTTCCGGACGTCTAATTCACCCCTCCACTTT.

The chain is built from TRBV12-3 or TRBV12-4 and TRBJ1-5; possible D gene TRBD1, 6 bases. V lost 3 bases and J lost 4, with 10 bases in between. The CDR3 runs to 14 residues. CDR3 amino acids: CASSLNRVNQPQHF. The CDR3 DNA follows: TGTGCCAGCAGTTTGAACAGGGTAAATCAGCCCCAGCATTTT.

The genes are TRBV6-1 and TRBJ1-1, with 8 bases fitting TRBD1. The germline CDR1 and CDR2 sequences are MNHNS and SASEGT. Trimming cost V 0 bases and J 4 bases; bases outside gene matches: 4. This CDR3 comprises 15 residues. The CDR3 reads CASSEATGGSTEAFF. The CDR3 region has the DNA TGTGCCAGCAGTGAAGCTACAGGGGGGAGCACTGAAGCTTTCTTT.

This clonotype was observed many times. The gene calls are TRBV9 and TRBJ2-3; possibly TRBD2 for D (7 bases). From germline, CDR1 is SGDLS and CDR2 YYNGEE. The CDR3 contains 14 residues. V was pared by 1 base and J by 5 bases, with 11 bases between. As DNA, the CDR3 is TGTGCCAGCAGCGTAACTAGGGGGGGAGATACGCAGTATTTT. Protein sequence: CASSVTRGGDTQYF.